The clone carrying this TCR beta chain occurred a few times. The antigen remains undetermined. V was clipped by 0 bases and J by 0 bases, with 8 bases between them. Germline V gene sequence: CDR1 SGHTS, CDR2 YDEGEE. CDR3 length: 15 amino acids. These data originate in a study of T-cell memory formation after mild COVID-19. The overall study: TCR clusters showed largely donor specificity. Study conclusions and caveats: Clones that contracted from day 15 to 85 had balanced CD4/CD8; later expanders were CD4+ biased.

With constant-segment primers, 5'RACE yielded cDNA libraries of TCR alpha and TCR beta that carried sample barcodes and UMIs. TCRdb analysed the 5' RACE reads with MiXCR anew, one entry per CDR3 protein. Seen here are more than 150,000 distinct CDR3 sequences, about 18% observed once, and the top ten hold 3.9%. The sequenced material came from PBMCs or a T cell subset sorted from them (not recorded which). This sequence joins TRBV5-8 and TRBJ2-3; D is tentatively TRBD1 or TRBD2 (6 bases each). This receptor was taken from a man in his late teens or twenties who had mild COVID-19 (a few samples of this study predate the infection). Cell type and time point are not known. The CDR3 DNA follows: TGTGCCAGCAGCTTGGGAGGGGGGAGCACAGATACGCAGTATTTT. Its protein is CASSLGGGSTDTQYF.